This record covers a single TCR beta chain. Its antigen is unknown. The CDR3 does not end in the conserved phenylalanine or tryptophan, so this is likely a read error. Germline V gene lookup returns CDR1 SNHLY and CDR2 FYNNEI. This CDR3 spans 13 amino acids. Trimming took off 3 bases at V and 7 bases at J, with 13 bases between the two ends. This entry is derived from a study of metastatic and nonmetastatic thyroid tumors. Study-wide context: Across blood and tumor or nodule tissue, repertoires from malignant and benign thyroid patients were compared with one another. Whole-study results and caveats: In both blood and tumor samples, TCR beta diversity was reported significantly higher for malignant than benign nodules.

Among the patients, none had received any treatment before thyroid surgery. In the authors' methods: To classify distant metastasis in papillary thyroid cancer, a model was built from CDR3 differences across clinicopathological groups. With MiXCR, TCRdb called clones anew from the PCR reads. The V and J calls reflect TCRdb's pipeline rather than the authors' work. The table records around 30,000 clones, about 22% of them present only once. This TCR derives from a female donor with papillary thyroid cancer or a benign thyroid nodule (not recorded which). Some clones in this sample may be carry-over from other donors' samples. Sample: blood. The chain is built from TRBV2 and TRBJ2-7; D gene unclear. The CDR3 bases are TGTGCCAGCAGTGAGGTGGGCGGCTTAGAGCAGTACTTG. It codes for CASSEVGGLEQYL.